This note documents a single T cell receptor (beta chain) sequence. Its antigen has not been determined. No base quality information exists; no much larger clone differs at one position. The data originate from a study of blood T cell repertoires in COVID-19 (dated by TCRdb to about 2020). Some background on the complete study: Samples from collaborators originated in the United States, Italy and Spain and spanned both the acute and convalescent phases of COVID-19. The prospective study material was composed of cDNA or gDNA derived from T cells, B-cell-depleted T cells, or PBMCs. Subjects who had been exposed to COVID-19, were actively infected with it, or had recovered from it provided the deeply sampled blood TCRbeta repertoires that made up the dataset. The repertoires were released in a freely available public database meant as a resource for research on the immune response to SARS-CoV-2. Samples were obtained from the ongoing ImmuneRACE study (first 160 participants) and from 1,000 to 1,500 subjects provided by 6 global collaborators. Sample metadata almost always included a de-identified subject ID, COVID-19 status, age in years and sex. Where HLA class I and class II types were available, the types were taken from metadata supplied by the sample provider, not from assay-based typing.

Taken from the germline V gene (reference sequence), the CDR1 and CDR2 loops are MNHEY and SMNVEV. Compared with germline, V lacks 4 bases and J lacks 5 bases; bases without a gene match: 6. The CDR3 runs 15 amino acids, cysteine and phenylalanine included. Only the CDR3 portion is preserved as DNA: 45 bases, with reading frame beginning at the first base. TCRbeta CDR3 regions were amplified from genomic DNA using the immunoSEQ Assay, a bias-controlled multiplex PCR. Turning to the authors' computational methods: The number of nucleated cells in each sample was estimated by amplification of reference gene primers within the assay. To quantify the absolute abundance of each unique TCRbeta CDR3 rearrangement, sequence reads were collapsed and filtered. Productive Simpson clonality was computed per sample as the square root of Simpson's diversity index over productive rearrangements. This immuneACCESS table, as held by TCRdb, lists in-frame sequences with V and J called but not all clones. Of the missing ones, under half trace to an unresolved V gene in checked studies; the others have no known cause. V and J calls and clone size are copied from that table; D and trimming were computed from the DNA. Recorded for this sample are hundreds of thousands of clones; approximately 90% of them occurred a single time. The ten largest clones add up to approximately 2% of the sample.

Each collaborating institution followed its own protocols to collect whole blood in K2EDTA tubes. For TCRbeta analysis, collaborator samples were shipped as frozen whole blood, as isolated PBMCs, or as DNA extracted from either sample type. The research as a whole found: How much clinical and demographic metadata was included differed by source and by participant, and the metadata was provided uncurated.

The sequenced sample was peripheral blood. The clonotype was recovered from a man aged 18 to 30 with active or convalescent COVID-19. The rearranged segments are TRBV27 and TRBJ1-5; 9 middle bases align to TRBD1. The DNA is as follows: TGTGCCAGCAGTTACGGGACAGGGAAGGATCAGCCCCAGCATTTT. It specifies CASSYGTGKDQPQHF.